This T cell receptor (beta chain) was retrieved from a study of blood T cell repertoires in COVID-19. Here immunoSEQ multiplex PCR was the method, and the copy in TCRdb shows in-frame clones only, minus some. The sample shows nearly 60,000 clones, about 90% of them seen only once. Between the trimmed V and J ends, which lost 0 bases and 1 base, there was a span of 10 bases. The CDR3 has 16 residues. The germline CDR1 and CDR2 sequences are LGHNA and YNFKEQ. The rearrangement links TRBV4-2 to TRBJ1-3, with D tentatively TRBD1 (5 bases). This receptor was obtained from a man in his sixties with active COVID-19. The specimen sequenced was peripheral blood. The CDR3 bases are TGTGCCAGCAGCCAAGATCGGGGGAGGTCTGGAAACACCATATATTTT. Its protein product is CASSQDRGRSGNTIYF.